Many counts were recorded for the clone carrying this TCR beta chain. The germline V gene has CDR1 SEHNR and CDR2 FQNEAQ (reference sequence). The V and J ends lost 5 bases and 5 bases respectively, with 15 bases between them. The CDR3 loop spans 14 amino acids. Time point indicated: after trial treatment. Treatment: LDRT plus nivolumab, ipilimumab, low-dose cyclophosphamide and aspirin (RACIN trial). Donors were administered nivolumab, ipilimumab, aspirin and low-dose cyclophosphamide, together with low-dose radiotherapy. These data are taken from a study of low-dose radiotherapy and immunotherapy resistance in tumors. Study-level background: Participants were given intravenous cyclophosphamide 200 mg/m2 every two weeks, one day before radiation and immunotherapy.

First-strand cDNA relied on TRAV- and TRBV-specific primers spanning alpha and beta chains. TCR amplification used 20 PCR cycles, a constant-region primer and a V-primer adapter. Each CDR3 protein gets one entry after TCRdb re-called the reads with MiXCR. The table has 85,000 to 95,000 distinct CDR3 sequences, 20% to 25% seen once. This receptor was taken from a female donor with ovarian cancer. The rearrangement uses TRBV7-9 and TRBJ1-1; D might be TRBD1 (5 bases). The source material was PBMCs, sampled after low-dose radiotherapy plus immunotherapy. CDR3: CASSPPGARTEAFF. CDR3 nucleotide sequence: TGTGCCAGCAGCCCACCTGGGGCTCGGACTGAAGCTTTCTTT.